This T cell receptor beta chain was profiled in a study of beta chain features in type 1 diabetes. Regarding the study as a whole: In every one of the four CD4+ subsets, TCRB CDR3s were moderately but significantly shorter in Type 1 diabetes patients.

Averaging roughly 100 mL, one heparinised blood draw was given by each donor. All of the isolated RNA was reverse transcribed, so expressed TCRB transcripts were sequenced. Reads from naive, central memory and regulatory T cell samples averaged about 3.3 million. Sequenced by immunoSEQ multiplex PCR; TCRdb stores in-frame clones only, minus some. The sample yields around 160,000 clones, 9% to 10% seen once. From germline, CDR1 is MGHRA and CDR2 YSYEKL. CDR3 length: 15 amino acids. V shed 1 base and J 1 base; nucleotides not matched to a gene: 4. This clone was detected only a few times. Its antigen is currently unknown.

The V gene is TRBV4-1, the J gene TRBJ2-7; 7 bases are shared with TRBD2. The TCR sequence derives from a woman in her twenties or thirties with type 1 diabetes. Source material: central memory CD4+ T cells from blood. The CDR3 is CASSQGEGRSYEQYF. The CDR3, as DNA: TGCGCCAGCAGCCAAGGGGAGGGTCGGTCCTACGAGCAGTACTTC.